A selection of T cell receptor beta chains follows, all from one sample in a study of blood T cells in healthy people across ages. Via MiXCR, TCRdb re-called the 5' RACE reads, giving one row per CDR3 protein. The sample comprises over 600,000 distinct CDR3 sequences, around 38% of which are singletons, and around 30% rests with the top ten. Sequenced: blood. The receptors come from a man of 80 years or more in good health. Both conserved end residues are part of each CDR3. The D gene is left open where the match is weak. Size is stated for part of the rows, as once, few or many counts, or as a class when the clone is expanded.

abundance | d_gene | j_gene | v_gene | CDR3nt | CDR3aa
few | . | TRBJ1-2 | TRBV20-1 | TGCAGTGCTCTACAATTGAGCTATGGCTACACCTTC | CSALQLSYGYTF
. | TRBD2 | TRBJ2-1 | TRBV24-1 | TGTGCCACCAGTGAGGTTTCCGGGACTAGCGATGAGCAGTTCTTC | CATSEVSGTSDEQFF
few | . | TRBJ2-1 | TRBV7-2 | TGTGCCAGCACCCTAGGCCTGGGGGGAAATGAGCAGTTCTTC | CASTLGLGGNEQFF
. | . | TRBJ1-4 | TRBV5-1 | TGCGCCAGCAGCTCGGGGCGCGTTGGGGATGAAAAACTGTTTTTT | CASSSGRVGDEKLFF
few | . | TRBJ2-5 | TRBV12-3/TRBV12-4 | TGTGCCAGCAGTGTAAGGCAGGGAGGAGAGACCCAGTACTTC | CASSVRQGGETQYF
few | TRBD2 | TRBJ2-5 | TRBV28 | TGTGCCAGCAGTTTGACTAGCGGGAGGCTCCAAGAGACCCAGTACTTC | CASSLTSGRLQETQYF
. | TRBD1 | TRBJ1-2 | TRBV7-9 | TGTGCCAGCAGCCCCAGCACCGGGACAGGGCTTTATGGCTACACCTTC | CASSPSTGTGLYGYTF
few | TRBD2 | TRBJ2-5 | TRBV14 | TGTGCCAGCAGCCCGCTAGCGGGAGGATTTCAAGAGACCCAGTACTTC | CASSPLAGGFQETQYF
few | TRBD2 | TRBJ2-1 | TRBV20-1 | TGCAGTGCTAGTTCCTCGGGGAGCGGGAGGGCCCGGGAGCAGTTCTTC | CSASSSGSGRAREQFF
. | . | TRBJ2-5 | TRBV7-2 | TGTGCCAGCAGCTTGGCGCGGACAAGAGCATTGGAGACCCAGTACTTC | CASSLARTRALETQYF
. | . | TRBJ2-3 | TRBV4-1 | TGCGCCAGCAGCCACGACGGGGGAAAGGGACAGCTATTCACAGAGACGCAGTATTTT | CASSHDGGKGQLFTETQYF
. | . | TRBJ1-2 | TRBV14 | TGTGCCAGCAGCCAAGATCTTATGGGTTTCTATGGCTACACCTTC | CASSQDLMGFYGYTF
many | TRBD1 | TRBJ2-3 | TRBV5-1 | TGCGCCAGCAGCAGGACAGGGACTGGGGACACAGATACGCAGTATTTT | CASSRTGTGDTDTQYF
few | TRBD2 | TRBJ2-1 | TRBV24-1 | TGTGCCACCAGTGATTTCGAGGGCGCGGGGGACAATGAGCAGTTCTTC | CATSDFEGAGDNEQFF
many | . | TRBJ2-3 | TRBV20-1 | TGCAGTGCTCGGACGGACACAGATACGCAGTATTTT | CSARTDTDTQYF
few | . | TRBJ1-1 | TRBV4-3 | TGCGCCAGCAGCCAATCGAGGGGGACTGAAGCTTTCTTT | CASSQSRGTEAFF
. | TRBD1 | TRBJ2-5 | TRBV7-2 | TGTGCCAGCAGCTCTGGACAGGCCCTCGGGACCCAGTACTTC | CASSSGQALGTQYF
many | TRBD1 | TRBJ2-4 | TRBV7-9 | TGTGCCAGCAGGCCCGGACAGGGGGCTAACATTCAGTACTTC | CASRPGQGANIQYF
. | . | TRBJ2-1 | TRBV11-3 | TGTGCCAGCAGCCAAGTTCAGGGGGGGGAGCAGTTCTTC | CASSQVQGGEQFF
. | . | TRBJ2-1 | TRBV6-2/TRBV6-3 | TGTGCCAGCAGTTATATAGTCACTGAGCAGTTCTTC | CASSYIVTEQFF
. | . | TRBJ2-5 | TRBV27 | TGTGCCAGCAGTTTACCCGCCTGGAAAGAGACCCAGTACTTC | CASSLPAWKETQYF
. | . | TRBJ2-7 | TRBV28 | TGTGCCAGCACCACGCCCGGCTTGGGGTCCTACGAGCAGTACTTC | CASTTPGLGSYEQYF
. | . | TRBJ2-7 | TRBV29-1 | TGCAGCGCCTTCGGGAGCCAGGGGAGCGAGCAGTACTTC | CSAFGSQGSEQYF
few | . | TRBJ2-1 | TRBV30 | TGTGCCTGGAGCCCAATACGGGGCGGTGAGCAGTTCTTC | CAWSPIRGGEQFF
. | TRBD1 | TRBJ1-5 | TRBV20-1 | TGCAGTGCTAGCCCCCGGACAGGACGTAGCAATCAGCCCCAGCATTTT | CSASPRTGRSNQPQHF
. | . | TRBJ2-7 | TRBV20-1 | TGCAGTGCTAGAAACTCACAGGGCAGCTCCTACGAGCAGTACTTC | CSARNSQGSSYEQYF
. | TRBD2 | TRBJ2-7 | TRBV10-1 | TGCGCCAGCAGTGTCCTAGCGGGAGAACCCTACGAGCAGTACTTC | CASSVLAGEPYEQYF
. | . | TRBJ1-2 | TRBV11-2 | TGTGCCAGCAGCTTAGACCCAAGAAACTATGGCTACACCTTC | CASSLDPRNYGYTF
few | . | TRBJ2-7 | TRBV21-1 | TGTGCCAGCAGCATCTTCCAGGGTAGTGGGGGCGAGCAGTACTTC | CASSIFQGSGGEQYF